The TCR beta chain under discussion was sequenced for a study of human T cells and chemical hapten exposure. This CDR3 spans 16 amino acids. Germline CDR1 is MGHRA and CDR2 is YSYEKL. The V segment lost 3 bases and the J segment 0 bases; nucleotides outside the gene matches: 6. Time point reported: pre-sensitization, week 0. Described treatment: therapeutic diphenylcyclopropenone sensitization with weekly scalp DPC. TCRdb fed the RACE reads into MiXCR, producing one record per CDR3 protein. Of 85,000 to 120,000 distinct CDR3 sequences in the sample, 9.5% to 15% were seen once. V gene TRBV4-1 combines with J gene TRBJ2-7, with 9 bases lining up with TRBD1. This clonotype originated in a woman in her fifties or sixties with alopecia areata. Some clones in this sample may be carry-over from other donors' samples. This material consisted of whole blood, taken in connection with sensitization to the hapten diphenylcyclopropenone (DPC). In DNA form, the CDR3 reads TGCGCCAGCAGCCAGAGGGACAGGGACCCCTCCTACGAGCAGTACTTC. This sequence encodes CASSQRDRDPSYEQYF.